This note documents a single TCR beta chain sequence. The antigen is unknown. TCRdb's table, derived via immunoSEQ multiplex PCR, lists solely in-frame clones and lacks some. The sample carries over 100,000 clones, approximately 85% recorded once. The sample is drawn from a study of T cell responses to AZD1222 COVID-19 vaccine. General study points: Spike-specific TCRs gained breadth and depth after people received two AZD1222 doses. Repertoires in all cases were sampled only once the peak T cell response had passed. It should be noted that donors were predominantly white British and more often female, and clonal diversity was possibly underestimated.

V was clipped by 5 bases and J by 1 base, with 6 bases between them. The CDR3 runs to 12 residues. Germline-derived CDR1 and CDR2 are SEHNR and FQNEAQ (reference sequence). This TCR came from an adult in good health. This chain links TRBV7-9 with TRBJ2-7; D uncertain. Sequenced material: peripheral blood, taken on day 0 of MenACWY control vaccination. The CDR3 region is CASSERSYEQYF. DNA for the CDR3: TGTGCCAGCAGCGAGAGATCCTACGAGCAGTACTTC.